This T cell receptor beta chain was profiled in a study of blood T cell repertoires in COVID-19. Study context: Spain, Italy and the United States supplied samples that represented acute and convalescent COVID-19. Sources were T cells, B-cell-depleted T cells, or PBMCs; the material itself was cDNA or gDNA.

Germline V CDR1 and CDR2: SGHNT, YYREEE (reference sequence). The CDR3 is 13 residues long. The V gene lost 1 base and the J gene lost 4 bases, with 7 bases spanning the gap. Patients at the Seattle site were enrolled during active infection and followed longitudinally. Original handling: Amplifying reference gene primers gave estimates of nucleated cell counts. Sequencing was performed with immunoSEQ multiplex PCR; in TCRdb, only in-frame clones are kept and a portion is missing. The V and J calls and the clone size are those of that table, but D and trimming were determined from the DNA. The sample contains tens of thousands of clones, less than 85% of which appear only once. This clone was detected once.

The rearrangement uses TRBV5-4 and TRBJ2-3, with D hard to call. The specimen sequenced was peripheral blood. This TCR came from a man aged 45-65 years with COVID-19, enrolled during active disease. CDR3 protein: CASSLTGSDTQYF. For the CDR3, the DNA is TGTGCCAGCAGCTTGACCGGGTCAGATACGCAGTATTTT.